These 29 T cell receptor beta chains were all obtained from the same sample, sequenced in a study of blood T cell repertoires in COVID-19. Profiling relied on immunoSEQ multiplex PCR, and the TCRdb table lists in-frame clones only, not all of them. The data contain about 370,000 clones, nearly 90% of them seen just once; the ten biggest clones take up 6% to 7.5%. Sequenced: peripheral blood. Every receptor here comes from a man in his late teens or twenties with active or convalescent COVID-19.

The J gene is TRBJ2-1, the V gene TRBV9; 8 nucleotides agree with TRBD1. CDR3 size: 15 residues. V was clipped by 3 bases and J by 3 bases; unmatched bases: 5. CDR1 SGDLS and CDR2 YYNGEE come from the germline V gene. The CDR3 is CASSAQGANYNEQFF. As DNA, the CDR3 is TGTGCCAGCAGCGCCCAGGGGGCCAACTACAATGAGCAGTTCTTC. The full variable domain, its missing parts supplied by reference TRBV9 and TRBJ2-1, is DSGVTQTPKHLITATGQRVTLRCSPRSGDLSVYWYQQSLDQGLQFLIQYYNGEERAKGNILERFSAQQFPDLHSELNLSSLELGDSALYFCASSAQGANYNEQFFGPGTRLTVL.

This chain connects TRBV18 to TRBJ2-5; D remains unclear. The CDR3 is made up of 13 amino acids. The germline V and J ends were trimmed by 6 bases and 4 bases, with 12 bases remaining between them. Germline lookup yields CDR1 KGHSH and CDR2 LQKENI. The CDR3: CASSPPTGETQYF. CDR3 DNA: TGTGCCAGCTCTCCTCCGACGGGAGAGACCCAGTACTTC.

J is TRBJ1-2 and V is TRBV4-3; 9 nucleotides line up with TRBD1. With 8 bases clipped from V and 3 bases from J, the junction kept 7 bases outside the gene matches. The CDR3 extends over 14 amino acids. Germline V CDR1 and CDR2: LGHNA, YSLEER. The CDR3 bases are TGCGCCAGCGGTACAGGGGGCGCTGACTATGGCTACACCTTC. Translation gives CASGTGGADYGYTF.

The rearrangement joins TRBV19 to TRBJ1-5; D not resolved. Germline CDR1 LNHDA, CDR2 SQIVND (reference sequence). V was clipped by 4 bases and J by 5 bases, with 12 bases between them. CDR3 length equals 14 residues. The CDR3, as DNA: TGTGCCAGTAGTAGCAGAAATCTGTATCAGCCCCAGCATTTT. Protein product: CASSSRNLYQPQHF.

This CDR3 reads CASSFNRGQTTVTEAFF. DNA for the CDR3: TGTGCCAGCAGCTTCAACAGGGGGCAAACCACCGTCACTGAAGCTTTCTTT. The chain employs TRBV5-4 and TRBJ1-1; 9 nucleotides agree with TRBD1. From germline, CDR1 is SGHNT and CDR2 YYREEE (reference sequence). There are 17 residues in the CDR3. V was pared by 2 bases and J by 4 bases, with 12 bases of the junction left unmatched.

This chain uses TRBV6-5 with TRBJ2-7, with D perhaps matching TRBD2 (5 bases). CDR3 length equals 15 residues. From germline, CDR1 is MNHEY and CDR2 SVGAGI. The V end lost 5 bases, the J end lost 2 bases, and 16 bases lay between the germline ends. CDR3 residues: CASSRSPSEAYEQYF. The CDR3 DNA follows: TGTGCCAGCAGTCGAAGTCCCTCGGAGGCCTACGAGCAGTACTTC.

J is TRBJ2-7 and V is TRBV4-1; D might be TRBD1 (5 bases). Germline values: CDR1 MGHRA, CDR2 YSYEKL. This CDR3 is 14 amino acids long. Trimming left V 1 base short and J 5 bases short, with 12 bases between. This CDR3 reads CASSQVTGANEQYF. The CDR3 region has the DNA TGCGCCAGCAGCCAAGTTACTGGGGCAAACGAGCAGTACTTC.

The rearrangement links TRBV9 to TRBJ2-7, with 9 nucleotides matching TRBD1. The junction had 6 bases not matched to a gene; V was cut back by 0 bases and J by 5 bases. CDR1 and CDR2 (germline): SGDLS, YYNGEE. The CDR3 length is 15 residues. The CDR3 DNA reads TGTGCCAGCAGCGTAGCTGTGACAGGGGGTGACGAGCAGTACTTC. It is translated as CASSVAVTGGDEQYF.

V and J are TRBV4-2 and TRBJ1-5; TRBD1 might be the D (5 bases). V lost 1 base and J lost 4, with 14 bases in between. Germline loops: CDR1 LGHNA, CDR2 YNFKEQ. The length of the CDR3 is 16 residues. The chain's CDR3 is CASSQGWSGGNQPQHF. The DNA for the CDR3 is TGTGCCAGCAGCCAAGGTTGGTCGGGGGGGAATCAGCCCCAGCATTTT.

This chain links TRBV5-8 with TRBJ1-5; D not certain. CDR1 and CDR2 (germline): SGHTS, YDEGEE. The V gene lost 3 bases and the J gene lost 5 bases, with 9 bases spanning the gap. The length of the CDR3 is 13 residues. CDR3 protein: CASSSSGHQPQHF. In DNA form, the CDR3 reads TGTGCCAGCAGCTCTTCAGGCCATCAGCCCCAGCATTTT.

The rearrangement uses TRBV7-6 and TRBJ1-3, with D unresolved. This CDR3 contains 14 residues. CDR1 is SGHVS and CDR2 is FNYEAQ in the germline V gene. Trimming shortened V by 1 base and J by 2 bases, and 6 bases separated the two germline ends. The DNA of the CDR3 is TGTGCCAGCAGCTTAGGACTGCCTGGAAACACCATATATTTT. It specifies CASSLGLPGNTIYF.

The chain carries TRBV7-9 and TRBJ2-3; 13 bases are shared with TRBD2. The ends lost 2 bases at V and 2 bases at J; junction bases unmatched: 7. This CDR3 is built from 18 residues. The germline V gene has CDR1 SEHNR and CDR2 FQNEAQ (reference sequence). CDR3 amino acids: CASSLRLAGGRPTDTQYF. The CDR3 bases are TGTGCCAGCAGCTTAAGACTAGCGGGAGGAAGGCCCACAGATACGCAGTATTTT.

The rearrangement uses TRBV27 and TRBJ2-1, with D possibly TRBD2 on 5 matching bases. V was trimmed by 6 bases and J by 6 bases, leaving 15 bases between them. The CDR3 length is 14 residues. Germline V gives CDR1 MNHEY, CDR2 SMNVEV (reference sequence). CDR3 sequence (DNA): TGTGCCAGCAGCTACCTGGAGGAGCGCAATGAGCAGTTCTTC. It encodes CASSYLEERNEQFF.

The chain recombines TRBV5-8 with TRBJ1-4; D remains unclear. The ends were cut back, 0 bases at V and 7 bases at J, with 13 bases in the middle. The CDR3 is 15 amino acids. Germline V CDR1 and CDR2: SGHTS, YDEGEE. DNA of the CDR3: TGTGCCAGCAGCTTGGCCACAATCACCCGTGAAAAACTGTTTTTT. Translation: CASSLATITREKLFF.

V usage is TRBV28 and J usage is TRBJ2-3, with 7 nucleotides matching TRBD1. CDR1 MDHEN and CDR2 SYDVKM come from the germline V gene. CDR3 length equals 14 residues. V trimming: 7 bases; J trimming: 0 bases; junction bases outside the gene matches: 4. The CDR3 DNA sequence: TGTGCCAGCATAGGGGGCCTGAGCACAGATACGCAGTATTTT. It translates to CASIGGLSTDTQYF. Complete variable domain (other parts from reference TRBV28 and TRBJ2-3): DVKVTQSSRYLVKRTGEKVFLECVQDMDHENMFWYRQDPGLGLRLIYFSYDVKMKEKGDIPEGYSVSREKKERFSLILESASTNQTSMYLCASIGGLSTDTQYFGPGTRLTVL.

The CDR3 nucleotides read TGTGCCAGCAGCTTAGGTCTTCTCAGGGGAAAGGACGACGAGCAGTACTTC. This codes for CASSLGLLRGKDDEQYF. The V gene is TRBV11-2, the J gene TRBJ2-7; tentative D call: TRBD1 (6 bases). The germline gives CDR1 SGHAT, CDR2 FQNNGV. This CDR3 is 17 amino acids long. V lost 1 base and J 5 bases, leaving 21 bases between the germline ends.

The J gene is TRBJ2-1, the V gene TRBV4-3; D gene unclear. Between the trimmed V and J ends, which lost 0 bases and 1 base, there was a span of 16 bases. Germline V gene lookup returns CDR1 LGHNA and CDR2 YSLEER. The length of the CDR3 is 18 residues. The CDR3 sequence: CASSQEDPNWASYNEQFF. In nucleotides, the CDR3 is TGCGCCAGCAGCCAAGAGGATCCTAACTGGGCTTCCTACAATGAGCAGTTCTTC.

This sequence joins TRBV7-8 and TRBJ2-3, with a possible D match to TRBD2 (6 bases). The CDR3 covers 15 residues. Germline V CDR1 and CDR2: SGHVS, FQNEAQ. The V end lost 1 base, the J end lost 2 bases, and 10 bases lay between the germline ends. CDR3 sequence reads: CASSLEREFTDTQYF. Here the CDR3 DNA reads TGTGCCAGCAGCTTAGAACGGGAGTTCACAGATACGCAGTATTTT.

The J gene is TRBJ1-1, the V gene TRBV28; TRBD1 aligns across 8 bases. CDR3 size: 16 residues. Germline CDR1 and CDR2: MDHEN and SYDVKM. The V gene end was trimmed by 5 bases and the J gene end by 12 bases; junction bases not matched to a gene: 20. CDR3 sequence: CASSTLGGWTGTRTFF. In nucleotides, the CDR3 is TGTGCCAGCAGTACATTGGGCGGTTGGACAGGGACCCGGACTTTCTTT.

This sequence joins TRBV7-3 and TRBJ2-1; the D gene is possibly TRBD1 (6 bases). There are 15 residues in the CDR3. V lost 0 bases to trimming and J lost 5 bases, with 11 bases between them. Germline V CDR1 and CDR2: SGHTA, FQGTGA. The CDR3 loop is CASSLTLGQHNEQFF. The CDR3 coding sequence is TGTGCCAGCAGCTTAACTTTAGGACAGCACAATGAGCAGTTCTTC.

The chain recombines TRBV6-5 with TRBJ1-4; 8 bases align to TRBD1. The CDR3 has 13 residues. Per the germline V gene, CDR1 is MNHEY and CDR2 is SVGAGI. V lost 6 bases and J lost 11; bases outside the gene matches: 8. The CDR3 DNA follows: TGTGCCAGCAGCACCGGACAGGGTACGAAACTGTTTTTT. It encodes CASSTGQGTKLFF.

This chain uses TRBV15 with TRBJ1-5; D unclear. Germline CDR1 and CDR2: LNHNV and YYDKDF (reference sequence). V lost 6 bases and J lost 11, with 17 bases in between. CDR3 length: 13 residues. The CDR3 DNA reads as TGTGCCACCAGTACCGACGGGAGTGGGGCCCAGCATTTT. Protein product: CATSTDGSGAQHF.

This rearrangement joins TRBV9 to TRBJ2-7, with 11 positions matching TRBD1. The CDR3 extends over 15 amino acids. The germline gives CDR1 SGDLS, CDR2 YYNGEE. Trimming at V came to 4 bases and at J to 4 bases, leaving 7 bases not matched to a gene. CDR3 sequence (DNA): TGTGCCAGCAGCCAGGGACAGGGGGTGGGGTACGAGCAGTACTTC. It translates to CASSQGQGVGYEQYF.

V gene TRBV7-3 combines with J gene TRBJ1-2, with 8 bases lining up with TRBD1. Germline V CDR1 and CDR2: SGHTA, FQGTGA. Trimming cost V 1 base and J 3 bases; bases outside gene matches: 7. The CDR3 totals 16 residues. The chain's CDR3 is CASSLRPRGLDYGYTF. The CDR3 nucleotides read TGTGCCAGCAGCTTAAGACCCAGGGGGCTAGACTATGGCTACACCTTC.

The rearrangement joins TRBV10-3 to TRBJ1-1; 10 bases fit TRBD1. The CDR3 length is 14 residues. V gave up 10 bases and J gave up 7 bases; unmatched junction bases: 12. In germline, CDR1 is ENHRY, CDR2 SYGVKD. CDR3: CATLQGQGPSEAFF. CDR3 bases: TGTGCCACACTCCAGGGACAGGGGCCAAGTGAAGCTTTCTTT.

The chain is built from TRBV9 and TRBJ1-2, with 10 bases lining up with TRBD1. J lost 5 bases, V lost 3 bases, and 7 bases had no gene match. This CDR3 has 15 residues. Germline loops: CDR1 SGDLS, CDR2 YYNGEE. Here the CDR3 reads CASSGQDRGPYGYTF. CDR3 sequence (DNA): TGTGCCAGCAGCGGGCAAGACAGGGGGCCTTATGGCTACACCTTC.

The chain couples TRBV20-1 to TRBJ1-2; no definite D call. CDR1 is DFQATT and CDR2 is SNEGSKA in the germline V gene (reference sequence). This CDR3 is 14 amino acids long. The germline V and J ends were trimmed by 3 bases and 0 bases, with 11 bases remaining between them. The CDR3 sequence: CSASPPPANYGYTF. In DNA form, the CDR3 reads TGCAGTGCTAGTCCCCCCCCAGCTAACTATGGCTACACCTTC.

This rearrangement joins TRBV11-2 to TRBJ1-4, with TRBD1 as a possible D gene (5 bases). Germline loops: CDR1 SGHAT, CDR2 FQNNGV. This CDR3 has 16 amino acids. V dropped 3 bases and J dropped 1 base, with 12 bases sitting between them. The CDR3 DNA is TGTGCCAGCAGCTTTGGTGGCGGGGGAACTAATGAAAAACTGTTTTTT. Its translation: CASSFGGGGTNEKLFF.

The rearrangement joins TRBV7-2 to TRBJ1-5; D gene uncertain. This CDR3 comprises 13 residues. The V gene lost 5 bases and the J gene lost 0 bases, with 5 bases spanning the gap. Germline V lookup: CDR1 SGHTA, CDR2 FQGNSA. The CDR3 protein is CASSQDSNQPQHF. CDR3 bases: TGTGCCAGCAGCCAGGATAGCAATCAGCCCCAGCATTTT.